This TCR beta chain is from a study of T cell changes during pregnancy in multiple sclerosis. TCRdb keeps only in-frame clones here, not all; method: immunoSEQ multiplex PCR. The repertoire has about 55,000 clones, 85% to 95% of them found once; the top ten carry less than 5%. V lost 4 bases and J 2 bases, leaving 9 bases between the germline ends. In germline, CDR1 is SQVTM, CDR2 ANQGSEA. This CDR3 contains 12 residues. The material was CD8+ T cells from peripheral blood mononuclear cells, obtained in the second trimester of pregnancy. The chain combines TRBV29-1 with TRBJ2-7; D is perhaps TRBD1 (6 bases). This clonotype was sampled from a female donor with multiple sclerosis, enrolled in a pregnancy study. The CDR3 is CSVAGQTYEQYF. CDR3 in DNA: TGCAGCGTTGCAGGACAGACCTACGAGCAGTACTTC.